This T cell receptor beta chain was sequenced for a study of vaccination and CD4 T cells after COVID-19. Germline V gene lookup returns CDR1 DFQATT and CDR2 SNEGSKA (reference sequence). After removal of 0 bases from V and 3 bases from J, the junction contained 6 bases not matched to a gene. The CDR3 length is 15 residues. Treatment reported: roughly ten-day PBMC culture with coronavirus spike peptide pools or control peptides (ViraFEST assay). Comment on this clonotype: Its antigen is as yet unknown.

Oncomine TCR Beta short-read sequencing was applied to DNA from cultured CD4+ T cells. Each CDR3 protein is one row after TCRdb ran MiXCR on the PCR reads. The sample carries roughly 8,000 distinct CDR3 sequences, roughly 46% recorded once. The source is a human donor who had recovered from COVID-19. The V call is TRBV20-1, the J call TRBJ1-1, with 8 positions matching TRBD1. The sample consisted of CD4+ T cells from blood, cultured in vitro. The CDR3 coding sequence is TGCAGTGCTAGAGATCTTAGGACAGGGTACACTGAAGCTTTCTTT. Translation: CSARDLRTGYTEAFF.